The 18 T cell receptor beta chains presented below share a single source sample, sequenced in a study of beta chain features in type 1 diabetes. Sequenced material consisted of expressed TCRB transcripts (all of the isolated RNA was reverse transcribed). TCRdb keeps only in-frame clones here, not all; method: immunoSEQ multiplex PCR. The sample consists of around 300,000 clones, approximately 14% of them appearing once. Source material: central memory CD4+ T cells from blood. The origin of the receptors is a man younger than 40 in good health.

This clone has a handful of counts. The chain is built from TRBV7-2 and TRBJ1-2; 8 nucleotides align to TRBD1. After removal of 3 bases from V and 4 bases from J, the junction contained 10 bases not matched to a gene. The CDR3 is 16 residues long. Germline V CDR1 and CDR2: SGHTA, FQGNSA. The CDR3 reads CASSLAGTGRIYGYTF. CDR3 in DNA: TGTGCCAGCAGCTTGGCCGGGACAGGCAGGATCTATGGCTACACCTTC.

This chain joins TRBV11-2 and TRBJ1-1, with D maybe TRBD1 (5 bases). This CDR3 is built from 16 residues. Trimming shortened V by 0 bases and J by 1 base, and 12 bases separated the two germline ends. Germline assignment: CDR1 SGHAT and CDR2 FQNNGV. CDR3 loop: CASSLEAGDGNTEAFF. Here the CDR3 DNA reads TGTGCCAGCAGCTTAGAGGCGGGGGATGGGAACACTGAAGCTTTCTTT.

This clone showed up just a few times. J is TRBJ2-2 and V is TRBV5-1; tentatively, D is TRBD2 (5 bases). This CDR3 spans 16 amino acids. The germline CDR1 and CDR2 sequences are SGHRS and YFSETQ. Deletions cut 3 bases from V and 7 bases from J, with 19 bases between. The CDR3 nucleotides read TGCGCCAGCAGCTGGACGTCCCGGTTTGAGGGCGGGGAGCTGTTTTTT. It codes for CASSWTSRFEGGELFF.

The J gene is TRBJ2-1, the V gene TRBV11-2, with D maybe TRBD2 (7 bases). Germline V gene sequence: CDR1 SGHAT, CDR2 FQNNGV. The CDR3 is made up of 16 amino acids. Deletions cut 7 bases from V and 1 base from J, with 17 bases between. CDR3 nucleotide sequence: TGTGCCAGCAAGCTTAGGGGGGGCCTTTCCTACAATGAGCAGTTCTTC. Protein sequence: CASKLRGGLSYNEQFF. Looking up the rest from reference TRBV11-2 and TRBJ2-1 gives the full variable domain: EAGVAQSPRYKIIEKRQSVAFWCNPISGHATLYWYQQILGQGPKLLIQFQNNGVVDDSQLPKDRFSAERLKGVDSTLKIQPAKLEDSAVYLCASKLRGGLSYNEQFFGPGTRLTVL.

This clone was found a few times. The chain is built from TRBV7-2 and TRBJ2-7; 8 bases are shared with TRBD2. J was trimmed by 10 bases and V by 7 bases; bases with no gene match: 6. The CDR3 totals 11 residues. Germline lookup yields CDR1 SGHTA and CDR2 FQGNSA. CDR3 nucleotide sequence: TGTGCCAGCACCTCGACTAGCGTACAGTACTTC. It codes for CASTSTSVQYF.

This clone was observed a few times. The chain combines TRBV6-6 with TRBJ1-2, with 7 bases identical to TRBD1. Unmatched junction bases numbered 18, after V lost 6 bases and J lost 8 bases. Germline V lookup: CDR1 MNHNY, CDR2 SVGAGI (reference sequence). CDR3 size: 16 residues. CDR3 residues: CASSSGTETLHRGYTF. The CDR3 DNA sequence: TGTGCCAGCAGCTCCGGGACAGAAACCTTACATAGGGGCTACACCTTC.

This clone was counted a few times. V and J are TRBV7-2 and TRBJ2-5; 11 nucleotides match TRBD2. V was clipped by 5 bases and J by 5 bases; unmatched bases: 7. The CDR3 has 15 amino acids. CDR1 is SGHTA and CDR2 is FQGNSA in the germline V gene. CDR3 nucleotide sequence: TGTGCCAGCAGCCCGCTAGCGGGGGGTGTTGAGACCCAGTACTTC. This translates into CASSPLAGGVETQYF.

This clone was detected ten times or more. Within the sample, other DNA sequences also encode this same CDR3. This rearrangement joins TRBV14 to TRBJ2-1, with D perhaps TRBD1 (5 bases). Germline V gene data show CDR1 as SGHDN and CDR2 as FVKESK. CDR3 length: 12 residues. V dropped 0 bases and J dropped 10 bases, with 7 bases sitting between them. In DNA form, the CDR3 reads TGTGCCAGCAGCCAAGATTGGGGCGAGCAGTTCTTC. As protein: CASSQDWGEQFF. The entire variable domain, with the rest obtained from reference TRBV14 and TRBJ2-1, is as follows: EAGVTQFPSHSVIEKGQTVTLRCDPISGHDNLYWYRRVMGKEIKFLLHFVKESKQDESGMPNNRFLAERTGGTYSTLKVQPAELEDSGVYFCASSQDWGEQFFGPGTRLTVL.

This clone was seen many times. This rearrangement joins TRBV4-3 to TRBJ2-2; D gene unclear. V lost 0 bases and J 1 base, leaving 6 bases between the germline ends. CDR3 length equals 15 residues. Germline assignment: CDR1 LGHNA and CDR2 YSLEER. The CDR3 spells CASSQDGLNTGELFF. The CDR3 DNA reads as TGCGCCAGCAGCCAAGATGGCTTGAACACCGGGGAGCTGTTTTTT.

This clone has just a few counts. This chain connects TRBV6-5 to TRBJ2-5; weak D call: TRBD1 (5 bases). The length of the CDR3 is 14 residues. Germline CDR1 is MNHEY and CDR2 is SVGAGI. The V and J ends lost 8 bases and 2 bases respectively, with 15 bases between them. CDR3 bases: TGTGCCAGCTCCCGCAGGGCAAATCAAGAGACCCAGTACTTC. The encoded protein is CASSRRANQETQYF.

A few counts support this clone. This sequence joins TRBV7-9 and TRBJ2-1, with 8 nucleotides matching TRBD2. The CDR3 loop spans 15 amino acids. The germline V gene encodes CDR1 SEHNR and CDR2 FQNEAQ (reference sequence). V trimming: 5 bases; J trimming: 7 bases; junction bases outside the gene matches: 10. CDR3 in DNA: TGTGCCAGCAGCACGGCGGGACTAGGGGATAATGAGCAGTTCTTC. Amino acids: CASSTAGLGDNEQFF.

The gene calls are TRBV6-4 and TRBJ2-5; TRBD2 aligns across 7 bases. Germline values: CDR1 MRHNA, CDR2 SNTAGT. With 3 bases clipped from V and 9 bases from J, the junction kept 13 bases outside the gene matches. This CDR3 is 15 amino acids long. The CDR3 DNA reads as TGTGCCAGCAGTGATACGGGAGGACCGTGTTGGGCCCAGTACTTC. This gives the protein CASSDTGGPCWAQYF.

The sample holds many counts of this clone. This chain links TRBV5-6 with TRBJ2-1; D gene ambiguous. Germline CDR1 reads SGHDT; CDR2 reads YYEEEE. V lost 0 bases to trimming and J lost 15 bases, with 13 bases between them. CDR3 length: 12 amino acids. CDR3 bases: TGTGCCAGCAGCTTGGCCACTAATAGCTGGTTCTTC. Amino acids: CASSLATNSWFF.

J is TRBJ1-2 and V is TRBV7-9, with D hard to call. Germline V gives CDR1 SEHNR, CDR2 FQNEAQ (reference sequence). V shed 5 bases and J shed 2 bases, with 12 bases lying between them. The CDR3 sequence is 14 residues long. The CDR3 nucleotides are TGTGCCAGCAGCGTTCCAGGCCCAAACTATGGCTACACCTTC. It specifies CASSVPGPNYGYTF.

In its sample, this clone was seen many times. The gene calls are TRBV9 and TRBJ2-1; D ambiguous. The V gene lost 1 base and the J gene lost 6 bases, with 8 bases spanning the gap. The length of the CDR3 is 13 residues. Germline V gene sequence: CDR1 SGDLS, CDR2 YYNGEE. CDR3 sequence reads: CASSVQLGNEQFF. The CDR3 DNA reads TGTGCCAGCAGCGTACAGCTGGGCAATGAGCAGTTCTTC.

This clone was picked up a small number of times. The J gene is TRBJ2-3, the V gene TRBV7-9; the D gene is possibly TRBD2 (5 bases). Germline V gene lookup returns CDR1 SEHNR and CDR2 FQNEAQ (reference sequence). V shed 4 bases and J shed 8 bases, with 10 bases lying between them. The CDR3 loop spans 12 amino acids. CDR3 DNA: TGTGCCAGCAGCTCGGGGTGGGGTACGCAGTATTTT. As protein: CASSSGWGTQYF.

This clone showed up just a few times. This chain uses TRBV2 with TRBJ2-2; D unclear. The CDR3 runs to 13 residues. V was trimmed by 8 bases and J by 1 base, leaving 8 bases between them. Germline V gene sequence: CDR1 SNHLY, CDR2 FYNNEI. The DNA for the CDR3 is TGTGCCAGCTCTTCCCAGAACACCGGGGAGCTGTTTTTT. Encoded protein: CASSSQNTGELFF.

The rearrangement joins TRBV28 to TRBJ2-7; 7 bases map to TRBD2. The CDR3 runs to 14 residues. Germline V gives CDR1 MDHEN, CDR2 SYDVKM. Germline trimming cut 4 bases from V and 7 bases from J; bases unmatched to any gene: 10. In nucleotides, the CDR3 is TGTGCCAGCAGTTCTAGCGGTACTGGGGGGGAGCAGTACGTC. Translated: CASSSSGTGGEQYV.